This TCR beta chain was observed in a study of blood T cell repertoires in COVID-19. As for the study in general: Spain, Italy and the United States supplied samples that represented acute and convalescent COVID-19. The analysed material was cDNA or gDNA that came from T cells, B-cell-depleted T cells, or PBMCs.

Profiled with immunoSEQ multiplex PCR; TCRdb holds only in-frame clones, not every one. The sample includes approximately 49,000 clones, around 65% of them seen just once. CDR3 size: 16 residues. Germline values: CDR1 LGHDT, CDR2 YNNKEL (reference sequence). After removal of 0 bases from V and 5 bases from J, the junction contained 7 bases not matched to a gene. The receptor was isolated from a woman in her 70s with acute or convalescent COVID-19. This chain links TRBV3-1 (or the pseudogene TRBV3-2) with TRBJ2-5; TRBD2 matches at 9 bases. The source material was peripheral blood. This CDR3 reads CASSQEGLAGEETQYF. The CDR3 region has the DNA TGTGCCAGCAGCCAAGAGGGTTTAGCGGGAGAGGAGACCCAGTACTTC.